The next 30 T cell receptor beta chains were all read from a single sample in a study of Graves' ophthalmopathy and Graves' hyperthyroidism (dated by TCRdb to between 2017 and 2018). Instrument on record: Illumina HiSeq 2000. TCR beta CDR3 regions were amplified from RNA transcripts for repertoire sequencing. The first round was an RT-PCR using HTBI primers with the Qiagen OneStep RT-PCR kit, and this first round was followed by a second-round multiplex PCR, then size selection and purification. TCRdb redid the processing of the public reads, applying fastp at Q25 and MiXCR, and retained in-frame beta chains. Under each unique CDR3 protein, matching rows form one entry showing the most common genes and DNA. This sample has 400,000 or so distinct CDR3 sequences in its table, and roughly a sixth of those were observed once. In total, the top ten clones hold roughly 2.3% of the sample. The specimen sequenced was peripheral blood. The origin of the receptors is an adult woman with stable Graves' hyperthyroidism.

This clonotype was seen a few times. This chain uses TRBV4-1 with TRBJ1-1; no clear D gene. In germline, CDR1 is MGHRA, CDR2 YSYEKL. V was clipped by 3 bases and J by 0 bases, with 14 bases between them. The CDR3 is made up of 16 amino acids. DNA of the CDR3: TGCGCCAGCAGCCATGGGCGAGTTTCGATGAACACTGAAGCTTTCTTT. This translates into CASSHGRVSMNTEAFF.

The chain joins TRBV6-9 to TRBJ2-7; D could derive from TRBD1 or TRBD2 (5 bases each). Germline V gives CDR1 MNHGY, CDR2 SVAAGI. V was cut by 5 bases and J by 2 bases, with 16 bases left in between. The CDR3 sequence is 15 residues long. The CDR3 DNA follows: TGTGCCAGCAGTCGGGAAGGGACGCCCCCCTACGAGCAGTACTTC. Its translation is CASSREGTPPYEQYF.

The CDR3 bases are TGTGCCACCAGCAGAGAGCAACACGAGCAGTACTTC. Protein product: CATSREQHEQYF. This chain links TRBV15 with TRBJ2-7, with D unclear. Germline lookup yields CDR1 LNHNV and CDR2 YYDKDF (reference sequence). The CDR3 has 12 residues. V was trimmed by 0 bases and J by 5 bases, leaving 5 bases between them.

This clonotype was seen a few times. J is TRBJ2-3 and V is TRBV7-8; maybe TRBD1 (5 bases). The V gene's germline CDR1 is SGHVS and CDR2 FQNEAQ. The CDR3 is 14 residues long. V was pared by 8 bases and J by 4 bases, with 16 bases between. The CDR3 region is CASSGRALSDTQYF. The DNA of the CDR3 is TGTGCCAGCTCAGGCAGGGCATTGTCAGATACGCAGTATTTT.

The table lists this clonotype with many counts. The chain combines TRBV6-1 with TRBJ2-5, with 8 bases identical to TRBD1. Trimming removed 4 bases from V and 4 bases from J; junction bases left unmatched: 11. The CDR3 runs to 16 residues. Germline loops: CDR1 MNHNS, CDR2 SASEGT. CDR3 sequence reads: CASSVGFVQGVETQYF. The CDR3 DNA sequence: TGTGCCAGCAGTGTGGGGTTCGTACAGGGGGTAGAGACCCAGTACTTC.

This clonotype was seen repeatedly, ten times or more. This chain connects TRBV7-2 to TRBJ2-7; a weak D match, TRBD1 (6 bases). The V and J ends lost 5 bases and 1 base respectively, with 15 bases between them. The length of the CDR3 is 15 residues. Germline V lookup: CDR1 SGHTA, CDR2 FQGNSA. The CDR3 coding sequence is TGTGCCAGCAGCCTGGACAGACCATCTTCCTACGAGCAGTACTTC. This sequence encodes CASSLDRPSSYEQYF.

This clonotype occurred many times. This chain uses TRBV6-1 with TRBJ2-7; TRBD2 matches 10 bases. CDR1 is MNHNS and CDR2 is SASEGT in the germline V gene. This CDR3 has 15 residues. After removal of 6 bases from V and 6 bases from J, the junction contained 11 bases not matched to a gene. The CDR3, as DNA: TGTGCCAGCAGCATCGGGACTAGCGTTTCCAGCGAGCAGTACTTC. This sequence encodes CASSIGTSVSSEQYF.

This clonotype was recorded at least ten times. The chain combines TRBV28 with TRBJ2-7; 9 bases align to TRBD1. The germline V gene has CDR1 MDHEN and CDR2 SYDVKM. V lost 2 bases, J lost 0 bases, and 8 bases stayed unmatched. The CDR3 loop spans 17 amino acids. CDR3 in amino acids: CASSLPGTGKSSYEQYF. The CDR3 DNA follows: TGTGCCAGCAGTTTACCCGGGACAGGGAAGAGCTCCTACGAGCAGTACTTC.

This clonotype was counted ten times or more. This rearrangement joins TRBV29-1 to TRBJ2-7; D may be TRBD2 (6 bases). The V and J ends lost 2 bases and 3 bases respectively, with 14 bases between them. CDR1 is SQVTM and CDR2 is ANQGSEA in the germline V gene. The CDR3 has 14 residues. CDR3 coding DNA: TGCAGCGTTGAATCGCAAAGCGGGCGCTACGAGCAGTACTTC. It encodes CSVESQSGRYEQYF.

Ten or more counts support this clonotype. This chain joins TRBV5-1 and TRBJ2-7; 12 bases are shared with TRBD2. CDR1 is SGHRS, CDR2 YFSETQ, per germline. Unmatched junction bases numbered 7, after V lost 0 bases and J lost 0 bases. The CDR3 loop spans 18 amino acids. The DNA of the CDR3 is TGCGCCAGCAGCTTGGGTAGGGCTAGCGGGAGGGGCTCCTACGAGCAGTACTTC. Its translation: CASSLGRASGRGSYEQYF.

This clonotype was picked up many times. This rearrangement joins TRBV24-1 to TRBJ2-7; TRBD1 might be the D (6 bases). V lost 5 bases to trimming and J lost 3 bases, with 13 bases between them. Germline CDR1 reads KGHDR; CDR2 reads SFDVKD. The CDR3 has 14 amino acids. The CDR3 sequence is CATSAQGFDYEQYF. Here the CDR3 DNA reads TGTGCCACCAGTGCGCAGGGGTTCGACTACGAGCAGTACTTC.

This clonotype has ten or more counts. CDR3: CASSTRDGPYEQYF. The CDR3, as DNA: TGTGCCAGCAGTACCCGGGACGGACCCTACGAGCAGTACTTC. This sequence joins TRBV6-1 and TRBJ2-7; perhaps D is TRBD1 or TRBD2 (5 bases each). The CDR3 runs to 14 residues. The V end was cut by 5 bases, the J end by 2 bases, with 13 bases between. Germline CDR1 MNHNS, CDR2 SASEGT.

The rearrangement links TRBV6-1 to TRBJ1-6, with 8 positions matching TRBD1. This CDR3 contains 14 residues. Germline CDR1 MNHNS, CDR2 SASEGT. V lost 6 bases to trimming and J lost 7 bases; unmatched junction nucleotides: 5. The CDR3 reads CASRWTGKNSPLHF. The CDR3 DNA reads TGTGCCAGCAGATGGACAGGGAAGAATTCACCCCTCCACTTT.

There are many counts of this clonotype. This chain links TRBV28 with TRBJ1-3; 8 bases align to TRBD1. V lost 7 bases, J lost 3 bases, and 8 bases stayed unmatched. The CDR3 runs to 15 residues. Germline CDR1 reads MDHEN; CDR2 reads SYDVKM. The CDR3 nucleotides read TGTGCCAGCAATACTCAGGGGGCAAATGGAAACACCATATATTTT. Translated, it gives CASNTQGANGNTIYF.

This clonotype was seen many times. The chain is built from TRBV24-1 and TRBJ2-5; tentatively, D is TRBD1 (8 bases). CDR1 and CDR2 (germline): KGHDR, SFDVKD. The CDR3 is made up of 16 amino acids. V was pared by 3 bases and J by 7 bases, with 20 bases between. CDR3: CATSDGTGPGGGTQYF. In DNA, the CDR3 is TGTGCCACCAGTGATGGGACAGGACCGGGGGGAGGGACCCAGTACTTC.

This clonotype came up many times. The CDR3 DNA is TGTGCCAGCAGCCCCTATAGCGGGAGTGGTCCCTACGAGCAGTACTTC. It specifies CASSPYSGSGPYEQYF. The chain couples TRBV7-6 to TRBJ2-7; 9 positions agree with TRBD2. This CDR3 comprises 16 residues. With V trimmed by 5 bases and J by 2 bases, 10 bases remained unmatched. The V gene's germline CDR1 is SGHVS and CDR2 FNYEAQ.

In this sample, this clonotype turned up many times. This rearrangement joins TRBV25-1 to TRBJ1-1, with no clear D. The CDR3 extends over 13 amino acids. V was trimmed by 10 bases and J by 6 bases, leaving 18 bases between them. Germline CDR1 reads MGHDK; CDR2 reads SYGVNS. The CDR3: CATMESSRAEAFF. The CDR3 bases are TGTGCCACCATGGAGTCCTCACGCGCTGAAGCTTTCTTT. The full variable domain, completed using reference TRBV25-1 and TRBJ1-1, is EADIYQTPRYLVIGTGKKITLECSQTMGHDKMYWYQQDPGMELHLIHYSYGVNSTEKGDLSSESTVSRIRTEHFPLTLESARPSHTSQYLCATMESSRAEAFFGQGTRLTVV.

Ten or more counts support this clonotype. The V call is TRBV11-2, the J call TRBJ2-3, with 7 nucleotides matching TRBD2. CDR1 and CDR2 (germline): SGHAT, FQNNGV. This CDR3 comprises 15 residues. V dropped 4 bases and J dropped 2; count of bases not matched to a gene: 6. The CDR3 protein is CASSSPSGITDTQYF. For the CDR3, the DNA is TGTGCCAGCAGCTCCCCTAGCGGAATCACAGATACGCAGTATTTT.

The table lists this clonotype with a few counts. It may be a read error: a sequence one base away is much more abundant. The chain has TRBV24-1 and TRBJ1-5, with D uncertain. This CDR3 comprises 15 residues. CDR1 KGHDR and CDR2 SFDVKD come from the germline V gene. Here the CDR3 reads CATSDGEFSNQPQRF. The CDR3 DNA reads as TGTGCCACCAGTGATGGGGAGTTTAGCAATCAGCCCCAGCGTTTT.

This clonotype was counted many times. This chain joins TRBV7-2 and TRBJ1-5; TRBD1 agrees at 9 bases. This CDR3 region has 14 residues. Germline loops: CDR1 SGHTA, CDR2 FQGNSA. With 5 bases clipped from V and 3 bases from J, the junction kept 2 bases outside the gene matches. CDR3 sequence reads: CASSRDRVNQPQHF. DNA of the CDR3: TGTGCCAGCAGCAGGGACAGGGTCAATCAGCCCCAGCATTTT.

Many counts were recorded for this clonotype. CDR3 loop: CASSFDPQETQYF. DNA for the CDR3: TGTGCCAGCAGTTTCGACCCCCAAGAGACCCAGTACTTC. The gene calls are TRBV12-3 or TRBV12-4 and TRBJ2-5; D uncertain. The CDR3 spans 13 residues. Trimming took off 3 bases at V and 1 base at J, with 6 bases between the two ends.

At least ten counts were recorded for this clonotype. The chain links TRBV4-2 to TRBJ2-2, with 10 bases lining up with TRBD2. There are 18 residues in the CDR3. Per the germline V gene, CDR1 is LGHNA and CDR2 is YNFKEQ. J gave up 5 bases and V 2 bases, and 11 bases lay outside the gene matches. In DNA, the CDR3 is TGTGCCAGCAGCCAAAAACAGGTAGCGGGAGGAAGGACCGGGGAGCTGTTTTTT. Protein product: CASSQKQVAGGRTGELFF.

This clonotype was seen at least ten times. The chain combines TRBV29-1 with TRBJ2-7; 8 bases agree with TRBD1. Trimming removed 3 bases from V and 0 bases from J; junction bases left unmatched: 4. This CDR3 spans 14 amino acids. The germline gives CDR1 SQVTM, CDR2 ANQGSEA. The DNA of the CDR3 is TGCAGCGTTGACCCCGGGACAGGCTCCTACGAGCAGTACTTC. As protein: CSVDPGTGSYEQYF.

This clonotype was counted many times. This chain connects TRBV7-8 to TRBJ1-1; D remains unclear. The germline CDR1 and CDR2 sequences are SGHVS and FQNEAQ. The CDR3 has 14 residues. Trimming shortened V by 0 bases and J by 1 base, and 6 bases separated the two germline ends. This CDR3 reads CASSLAKGNTEAFF. The CDR3 nucleotides read TGTGCCAGCAGCTTAGCGAAGGGGAACACTGAAGCTTTCTTT.

This clonotype has a count of ten or more. This chain uses TRBV28 with TRBJ1-1; no clear D gene. This CDR3 region has 15 residues. Germline loops: CDR1 MDHEN, CDR2 SYDVKM. The V end lost 7 bases, the J end lost 0 bases, and 15 bases lay between the germline ends. CDR3 DNA: TGTGCCAGCACGGGCAGGAAAACGATGAACACTGAAGCTTTCTTT. This encodes CASTGRKTMNTEAFF.

This chain links TRBV12-3 or TRBV12-4 with TRBJ1-1; D is possibly TRBD1 (6 bases). CDR3 length equals 15 residues. The V end was cut by 5 bases, the J end by 1 base, with 14 bases between. The CDR3 is CASSIGDRTNTEAFF. Here the CDR3 DNA reads TGTGCCAGCAGTATCGGCGACAGGACGAACACTGAAGCTTTCTTT.

This clonotype was seen at least ten times. The chain couples TRBV20-1 to TRBJ2-2; weak D call: TRBD2 (5 bases). Germline V gene sequence: CDR1 DFQATT, CDR2 SNEGSKA (reference sequence). V was cut by 3 bases and J by 4 bases, with 15 bases left in between. The CDR3 loop spans 15 amino acids. CDR3 nucleotides: TGCAGTGCTAGTACGGCGGGTCCGAGCACCGGGGAGCTGTTTTTT. It translates to CSASTAGPSTGELFF.

This chain links TRBV7-3 with TRBJ2-7; tentatively, D is TRBD1 (6 bases). Trimming shortened V by 5 bases and J by 3 bases, and 11 bases separated the two germline ends. Germline V gives CDR1 SGHTA, CDR2 FQGTGA. This CDR3 spans 13 amino acids. DNA for the CDR3: TGTGCCAGCAGCCGACAGGACGGCTACGAGCAGTACTTC. Translating gives CASSRQDGYEQYF.

With respect to this clonotype: The junction does not match germline at one end; this may be a read error. This chain links TRBV6-2 or TRBV6-3 with TRBJ2-2, with D possibly called TRBD1 or TRBD2 (5 bases each). Germline CDR1 and CDR2: MNHEY and SVGEGT. CDR3 length: 14 residues. The CDR3 DNA reads as TGTGCCAGCAGTTACCAGACAGTAGCCGGGGATCTGTTTTTT. It translates to CASSYQTVAGDLFF.

This clonotype was recorded at least ten times. This chain links TRBV2 with TRBJ1-1; 7 bases align to TRBD1. The germline V gene has CDR1 SNHLY and CDR2 FYNNEI. The V gene end was trimmed by 6 bases and the J gene end by 8 bases; junction bases not matched to a gene: 3. The CDR3 sequence is 11 residues long. In DNA form, the CDR3 reads TGTGCCAGCAGCACACAGGGGGAAGCTTTCTTT. Translated: CASSTQGEAFF.